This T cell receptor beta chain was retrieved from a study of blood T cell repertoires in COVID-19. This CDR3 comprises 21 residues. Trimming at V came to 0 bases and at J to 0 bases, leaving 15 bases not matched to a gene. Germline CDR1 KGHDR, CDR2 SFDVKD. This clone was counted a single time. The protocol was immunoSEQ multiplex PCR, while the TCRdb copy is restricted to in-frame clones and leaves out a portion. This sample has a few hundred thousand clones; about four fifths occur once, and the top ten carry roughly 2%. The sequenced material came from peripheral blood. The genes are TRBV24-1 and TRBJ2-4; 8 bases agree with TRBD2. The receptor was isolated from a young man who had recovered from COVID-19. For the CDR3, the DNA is TGTGCCACCAGTGATTTGATGTTAGCGGGGTCCGACTCAATAGCCAAAAACATTCAGTACTTC. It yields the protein CATSDLMLAGSDSIAKNIQYF.